Sequencing of this T cell receptor beta chain was carried out in a study of response to subunit inactivated influenza vaccine. Each CDR3 protein is one row after TCRdb ran MiXCR on the RT-PCR reads. In the table there are just under 550,000 distinct CDR3 sequences, roughly 23% of which are singletons. This sample was shared with a second study, whose subject was T cells expressing NK-cell markers. From that report: Making the TCR beta cDNA relied on 5'RACE template switching with UMIs. Obtained from sorted CD3+CD56+NKG2C+, CD3+CD56+NKG2C- and CD3+CD56-NKG2C+ T cells were the TCR beta repertoires. CD8+ T cells in roughly six donors included dominant NKG2C+ clonotypes at roughly 1.0-7.0%. Where a handful of donors were concerned, these clonotypes also led the CD3+CD56-NKG2C+ fraction.

The sequence was obtained from a man in his forties or fifties who received an inactivated influenza vaccine. The material sequenced was CD4+ T cells sorted from PBMCs, taken roughly 12 days after vaccination.

CDR3 amino acids: CSVDTPQETQYF. Here the CDR3 DNA reads TGCAGCGTTGATACCCCCCAAGAGACCCAGTACTTC. This sequence joins TRBV29-1 and TRBJ2-5; D unclear. Trimming removed 3 bases at V and 1 base at J, with 6 bases between. Germline CDR1 is SQVTM and CDR2 is ANQGSEA. This CDR3 is 12 amino acids long.